This T cell receptor beta chain stems from a study of regulatory T cells in long-lasting Graves disease. From germline, CDR1 is MNHEY and CDR2 SVGEGT. This CDR3 has 16 amino acids. V gave up 6 bases and J gave up 2 bases; unmatched junction bases: 11. As to time point: newly diagnosed GD, antithyroid drugs for less than 3 months. PBMC-extracted RNA yielded the TCR library. Both iRepertoire HTBI primers and Arm-PCR of CDR3 regions were used to build the TCR beta libraries. TCRdb called the multiplex PCR reads again in MiXCR, with one record for every CDR3 protein. The data contain around 500,000 distinct CDR3 sequences, around 15% of them seen just once; the ten biggest clones take up 20% to 30%. These data also featured in a second study, about T cells in Graves' hyperthyroidism and ophthalmopathy. From that study: The hyperthyroidism patients had all been newly diagnosed, and their disease duration was under 2 months. Their ages ranged from 18 to 65 years.

This clonotype was sampled from a woman aged 35 to 60 with Graves disease. The sequences come from peripheral blood mononuclear cells (PBMCs), collected at new diagnosis, from a patient treated with antithyroid drugs. J is TRBJ2-3 and V is TRBV6-2 or TRBV6-3; TRBD1 matches at 7 bases. The CDR3 sequence: CASSRGDRDPTDTQYF. The CDR3 nucleotides are TGTGCCAGCAGCCGAGGGGACAGAGACCCCACAGATACGCAGTATTTT.